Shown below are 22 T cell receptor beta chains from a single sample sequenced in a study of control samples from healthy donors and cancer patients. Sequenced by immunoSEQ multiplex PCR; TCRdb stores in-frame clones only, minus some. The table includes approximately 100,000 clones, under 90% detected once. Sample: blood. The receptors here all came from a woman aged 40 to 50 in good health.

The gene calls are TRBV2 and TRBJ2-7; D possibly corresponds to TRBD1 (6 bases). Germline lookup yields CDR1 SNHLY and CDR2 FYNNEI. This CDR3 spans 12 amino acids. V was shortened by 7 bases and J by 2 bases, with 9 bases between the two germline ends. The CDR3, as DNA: TGTGCCAGCAAGAACAGGGCCTACGAGCAGTACTTC. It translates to CASKNRAYEQYF.

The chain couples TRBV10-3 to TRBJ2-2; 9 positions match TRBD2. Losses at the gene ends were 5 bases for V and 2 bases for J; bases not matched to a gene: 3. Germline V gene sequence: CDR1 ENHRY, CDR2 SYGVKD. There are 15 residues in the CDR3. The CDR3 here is CAISRAGGNTGELFF. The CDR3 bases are TGTGCCATCAGTAGAGCGGGGGGTAACACCGGGGAGCTGTTTTTT.

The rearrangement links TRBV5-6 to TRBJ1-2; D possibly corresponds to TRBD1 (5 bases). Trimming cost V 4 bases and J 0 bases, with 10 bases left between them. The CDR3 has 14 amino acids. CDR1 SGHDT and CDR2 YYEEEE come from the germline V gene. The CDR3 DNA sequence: TGTGCCAGCAGCATGGGAGGGGCTAACTATGGCTACACCTTC. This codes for CASSMGGANYGYTF. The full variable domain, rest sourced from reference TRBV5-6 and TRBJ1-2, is DAGVTQSPTHLIKTRGQQVTLRCSPKSGHDTVSWYQQALGQGPQFIFQYYEEEERQRGNFPDRFSGHQFPNYSSELNVNALLLGDSALYLCASSMGGANYGYTFGSGTRLTVV.

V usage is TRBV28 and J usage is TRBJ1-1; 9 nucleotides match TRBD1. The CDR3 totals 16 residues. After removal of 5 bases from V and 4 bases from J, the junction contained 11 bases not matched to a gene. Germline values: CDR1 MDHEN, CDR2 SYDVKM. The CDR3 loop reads CASSAPGQGGATEAFF. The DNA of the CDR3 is TGTGCCAGCAGTGCACCGGGACAGGGTGGCGCCACTGAAGCTTTCTTT.

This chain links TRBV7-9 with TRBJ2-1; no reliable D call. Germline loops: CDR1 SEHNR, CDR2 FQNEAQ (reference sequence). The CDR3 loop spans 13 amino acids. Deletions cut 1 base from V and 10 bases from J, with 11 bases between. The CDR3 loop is CASSLGPWREQFF. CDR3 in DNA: TGTGCCAGCAGCTTAGGACCATGGCGGGAGCAGTTCTTC.

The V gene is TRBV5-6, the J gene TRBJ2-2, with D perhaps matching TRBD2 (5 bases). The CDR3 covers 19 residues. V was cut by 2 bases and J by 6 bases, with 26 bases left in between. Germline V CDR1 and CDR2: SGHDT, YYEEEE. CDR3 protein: CASSFETTTIISSPGELFF. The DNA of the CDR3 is TGTGCCAGCAGCTTCGAGACTACCACCATAATATCATCCCCCGGGGAGCTGTTTTTT.

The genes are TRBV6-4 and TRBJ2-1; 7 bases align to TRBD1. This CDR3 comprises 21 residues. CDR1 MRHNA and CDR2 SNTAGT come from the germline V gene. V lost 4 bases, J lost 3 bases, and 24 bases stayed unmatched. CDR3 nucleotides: TGTGCCAGCAGTGGCTCCGGTTTACCGGGACAGAGACCTTACTTCTACAATGAGCAGTTCTTC. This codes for CASSGSGLPGQRPYFYNEQFF.

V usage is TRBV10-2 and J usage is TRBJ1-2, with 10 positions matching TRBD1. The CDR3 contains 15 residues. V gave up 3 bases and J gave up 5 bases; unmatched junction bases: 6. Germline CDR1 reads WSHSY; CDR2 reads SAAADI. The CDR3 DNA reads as TGCGCCAGCAGTGAACTGACAGGGGGCCTGTATGGCTACACCTTC. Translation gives CASSELTGGLYGYTF.

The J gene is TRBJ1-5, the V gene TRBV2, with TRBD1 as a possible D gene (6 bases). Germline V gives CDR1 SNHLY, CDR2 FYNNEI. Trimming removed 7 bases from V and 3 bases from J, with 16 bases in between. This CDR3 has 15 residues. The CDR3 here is CASTFGGGYNQPQHF. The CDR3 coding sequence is TGTGCCAGCACCTTTGGAGGGGGGTACAATCAGCCCCAGCATTTT.

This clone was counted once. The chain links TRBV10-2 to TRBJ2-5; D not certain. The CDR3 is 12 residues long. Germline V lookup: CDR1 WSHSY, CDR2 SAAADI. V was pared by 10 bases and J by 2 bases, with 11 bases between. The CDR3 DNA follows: TGCGCCACTTCGAGGCAACAAGAGACCCAGTACTTC. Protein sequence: CATSRQQETQYF.

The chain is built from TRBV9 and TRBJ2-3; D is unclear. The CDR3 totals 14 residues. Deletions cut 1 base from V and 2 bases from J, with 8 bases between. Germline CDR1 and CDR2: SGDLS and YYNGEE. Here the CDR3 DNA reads TGTGCCAGCAGCGTATCGGCAGTCACAGATACGCAGTATTTT. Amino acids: CASSVSAVTDTQYF. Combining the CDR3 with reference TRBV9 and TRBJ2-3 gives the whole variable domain DSGVTQTPKHLITATGQRVTLRCSPRSGDLSVYWYQQSLDQGLQFLIQYYNGEERAKGNILERFSAQQFPDLHSELNLSSLELGDSALYFCASSVSAVTDTQYFGPGTRLTVL.

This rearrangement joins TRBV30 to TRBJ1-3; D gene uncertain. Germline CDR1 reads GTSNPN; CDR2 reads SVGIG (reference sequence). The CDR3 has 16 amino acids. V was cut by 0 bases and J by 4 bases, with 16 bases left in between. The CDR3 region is CAWSVMGVIGGNTIYF. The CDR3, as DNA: TGTGCCTGGAGTGTAATGGGCGTAATAGGAGGAAACACCATATATTTT.

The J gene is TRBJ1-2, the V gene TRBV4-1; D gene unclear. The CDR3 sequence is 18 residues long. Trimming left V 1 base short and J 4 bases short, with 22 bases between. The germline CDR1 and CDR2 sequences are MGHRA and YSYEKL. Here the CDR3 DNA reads TGCGCCAGCAGCCAAGTATCTAGAGGTCGGACGCAGGTCTATGGCTACACCTTC. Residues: CASSQVSRGRTQVYGYTF.

The CDR3 DNA is TGCGCCAGCAGCTTGGGGGGAAACACTGAAGCTTTCTTT. Its protein product is CASSLGGNTEAFF. The rearrangement links TRBV5-1 to TRBJ1-1; no clear D gene. V was pared by 0 bases and J by 2 bases, with 5 bases between. CDR3 length: 13 residues. Germline V gene lookup returns CDR1 SGHRS and CDR2 YFSETQ.

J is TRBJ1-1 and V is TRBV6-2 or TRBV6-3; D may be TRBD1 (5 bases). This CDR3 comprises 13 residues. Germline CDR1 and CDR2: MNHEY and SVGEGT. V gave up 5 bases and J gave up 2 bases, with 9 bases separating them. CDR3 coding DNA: TGTGCCAGCAGTAGGACACACAACACTGAAGCTTTCTTT. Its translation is CASSRTHNTEAFF.

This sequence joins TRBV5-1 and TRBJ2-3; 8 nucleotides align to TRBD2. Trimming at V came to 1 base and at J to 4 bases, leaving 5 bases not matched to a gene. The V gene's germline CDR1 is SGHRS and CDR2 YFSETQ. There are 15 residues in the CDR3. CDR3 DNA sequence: TGCGCCAGCAGCTTGTTGGGACTAGGTTCAGATACGCAGTATTTT. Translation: CASSLLGLGSDTQYF.

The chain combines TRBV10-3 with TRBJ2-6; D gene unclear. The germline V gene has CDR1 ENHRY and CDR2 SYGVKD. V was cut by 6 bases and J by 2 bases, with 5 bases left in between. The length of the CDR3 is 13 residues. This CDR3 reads CAIRNTGANVLTF. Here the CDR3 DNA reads TGTGCCATCAGGAACACTGGGGCCAACGTCCTGACTTTC.

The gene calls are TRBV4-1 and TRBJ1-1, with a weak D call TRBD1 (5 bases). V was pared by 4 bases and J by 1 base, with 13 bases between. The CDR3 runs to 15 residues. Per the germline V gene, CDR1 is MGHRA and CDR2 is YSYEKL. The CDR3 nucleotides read TGCGCCAGCAGCCGTCCGGGGCGGGCGAACACTGAAGCTTTCTTT. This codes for CASSRPGRANTEAFF.

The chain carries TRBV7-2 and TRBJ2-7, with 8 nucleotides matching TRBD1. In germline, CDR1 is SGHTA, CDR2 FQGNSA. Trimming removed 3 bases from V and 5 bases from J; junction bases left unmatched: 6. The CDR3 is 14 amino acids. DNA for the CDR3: TGTGCCAGCAGCTTGCTGGGACAGGTCAACGAGCAGTACTTC. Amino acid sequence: CASSLLGQVNEQYF. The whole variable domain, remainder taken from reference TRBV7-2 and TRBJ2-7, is GAGVSQSPSNKVTEKGKDVELRCDPISGHTALYWYRQSLGQGLEFLIYFQGNSAPDKSGLPSDRFSAERTGGSVSTLTIQRTQQEDSAVYLCASSLLGQVNEQYFGPGTRLTVT.

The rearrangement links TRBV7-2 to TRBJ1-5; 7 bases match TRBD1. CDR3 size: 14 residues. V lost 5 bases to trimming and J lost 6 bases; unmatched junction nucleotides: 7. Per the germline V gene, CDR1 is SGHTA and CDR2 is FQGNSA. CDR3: CASSARQGGQPQHF. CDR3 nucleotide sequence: TGTGCCAGCAGCGCCCGACAGGGCGGTCAGCCCCAGCATTTT.

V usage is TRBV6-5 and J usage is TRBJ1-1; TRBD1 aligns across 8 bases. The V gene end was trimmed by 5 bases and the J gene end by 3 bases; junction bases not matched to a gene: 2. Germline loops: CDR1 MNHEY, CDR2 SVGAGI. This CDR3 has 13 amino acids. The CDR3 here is CASSKDRDTEAFF. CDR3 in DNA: TGTGCCAGCAGTAAGGACAGGGACACTGAAGCTTTCTTT.

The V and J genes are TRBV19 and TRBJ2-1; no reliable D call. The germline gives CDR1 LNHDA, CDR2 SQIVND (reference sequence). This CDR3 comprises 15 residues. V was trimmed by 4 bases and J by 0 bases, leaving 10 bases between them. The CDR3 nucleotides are TGTGCCAGTAGTACCCTGACCCGCTCCTACAATGAGCAGTTCTTC. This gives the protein CASSTLTRSYNEQFF.